The 17 T cell receptor beta chains given below trace back to one sample, sequenced in a study of tumor-infiltrating lymphocytes in primary liver carcinoma. Investigators took RNA and DNA out together from roughly 21-30 mg of unsorted bulk tissue. The investigators made TCR beta cDNA from 400 to 500 ng total RNA, using a constant-region primer. Modified slightly, ARM-PCR produced TCR beta libraries over three nested multiplex PCR rounds. With TRBV1-TRBV30 forward primers and a C-beta reverse primer, the first two PCR rounds were run for roughly 9 cycles each. A single record per CDR3 protein comes from TCRdb applying MiXCR to the multiplex PCR reads. Counted here are around 71,000 distinct CDR3 sequences, about two thirds occurring once; the ten biggest clones make up approximately 14%. Source material: liver tumor tissue from sampling region 4. Subset described: tumor region T4, right-lateral pole. The receptors originated from a woman aged 60-75 years with primary liver carcinoma and hepatitis B virus infection.

A remark on this clonotype: At one boundary the junction diverges from the germline segment, which might be a read error. This chain joins TRBV29-1 and TRBJ2-7; D may be TRBD2 (6 bases). Germline CDR1 SQVTM, CDR2 ANQGSEA. The CDR3 spans 11 residues. In nucleotides, the CDR3 is TGCAGCGCCGGGACTCCCTATGAGCAGTACTTC. It codes for CSAGTPYEQYF.

With regard to this clonotype: One junction end disagrees with the germline gene, perhaps due to a read error. This rearrangement joins TRBV2 to TRBJ2-2, with D perhaps TRBD2 (7 bases). Germline CDR1 reads SNHLY; CDR2 reads FYNNEI. This CDR3 has 15 amino acids. CDR3: CASSTGTGGTGEPFF. Written as DNA, the CDR3 is TGTGCCAGCAGTACCGGGACGGGGGGCACCGGGGAGCCGTTTTTT. The whole variable domain, remainder taken from reference TRBV2 and TRBJ2-2, is EPEVTQTPSHQVTQMGQEVILRCVPISNHLYFYWYRQILGQKVEFLVSFYNNEISEKSEIFDDQFSVERPDGSNFTLKIRSTKLEDSAMYFCASSTGTGGTGEPFFGEGSRLTVL.

This chain links TRBV11-3 with TRBJ2-1, with 8 bases identical to TRBD2. The CDR3 sequence is 18 residues long. Germline CDR1 reads SGHNT; CDR2 reads YENEEA. With V trimmed by 1 base and J by 4 bases, 12 bases remained unmatched. The CDR3 sequence: CASSLGQGGRTGYNEQFF. Written as DNA, the CDR3 is TGTGCCAGCAGCTTAGGTCAAGGCGGGAGGACTGGTTACAATGAGCAGTTCTTC.

Only a few counts were recorded for this clonotype. With a much larger clone just one base away, this may be a read error. V is TRBV5-1 and J is TRBJ2-3; weak D call: TRBD1 (5 bases). CDR1 SGHRS and CDR2 YFSETQ come from the germline V gene. The CDR3 length is 13 residues. This CDR3 reads CASSLVQTDMQYF. Here the CDR3 DNA reads TGCGCCAGCAGCTTGGTCCAGACAGATATGCAGTATTTT.

With regard to this clonotype: A much larger clone sits a single nucleotide away, making a read error possible. This rearrangement joins TRBV7-9 to TRBJ2-7, with D perhaps matching TRBD1 or TRBD2 (6 bases each). CDR1 SEHNR and CDR2 FQNEAQ come from the germline V gene (reference sequence). V lost 4 bases to trimming and J lost 2 bases, with 15 bases between them. There are 15 residues in the CDR3. The CDR3 DNA sequence: TGTGCCAGCAGCTCCCGGAGGGGGAGCACCTACGAGCAGTACTTC. The encoded protein is CASSSRRGSTYEQYF. The full variable domain, in which reference TRBV7-9 and TRBJ2-7 provide the parts outside the CDR3, is DTGVSQNPRHKITKRGQNVTFRCDPISEHNRLYWYRQTLGQGPEFLTYFQNEAQLEKSRLLSDRFSAERPKGSFSTLEIQRTEQGDSAMYLCASSSRRGSTYEQYFGPGTRLTVT.

About this clonotype itself: A much larger clone lies a single base off, so this may be a read error. The CDR3 ends on some other residue instead of the conserved phenylalanine or tryptophan, so this is likely a read error. This chain connects TRBV28 to TRBJ1-2, with D tentatively TRBD1 (5 bases). V dropped 4 bases and J dropped 4 bases, with 13 bases sitting between them. Germline loops: CDR1 MDHEN, CDR2 SYDVKM. CDR3 length equals 14 residues. CDR3 bases: TGTGCCAGCAGTTCCCTCGACAGCGTCTATGGCTACACCGTC. This translates into CASSSLDSVYGYTV.

The chain couples TRBV12-3 or TRBV12-4 to TRBJ2-7, with D perhaps being TRBD1 or TRBD2 (5 bases each). The CDR3 totals 14 residues. V gave up 4 bases and J gave up 6 bases, with 16 bases separating them. In nucleotides, the CDR3 is TGTGCCAGCAGTTACAGGAGGAGGCGAAGCGAGCAGTACTTC. It encodes CASSYRRRRSEQYF.

As concerns this clonotype: A read error may be the cause here, since a much bigger clone is one base away. The genes are TRBV2 and TRBJ2-1; either TRBD1 or TRBD2 may supply D (6 bases each). The V end was cut by 3 bases, the J end by 9 bases, with 12 bases between. CDR1 SNHLY and CDR2 FYNNEI come from the germline V gene. The CDR3 spans 13 residues. CDR3 region: CASSDNGGTEQFF. The DNA of the CDR3 is TGTGCCAGCAGTGACAACGGGGGCACTGAGCAGTTCTTC.

Remarks on this clonotype: The conserved phenylalanine or tryptophan is not found at the CDR3 terminus, so this likely reflects a read error. V is TRBV29-1 and J is TRBJ2-2; perhaps TRBD2 as D (6 bases). CDR1 SQVTM and CDR2 ANQGSEA come from the germline V gene. The CDR3 covers 12 residues. CDR3 residues: CSVGWGAGELFI. As DNA, the CDR3 is TGTAGCGTTGGGTGGGGGGCCGGGGAGCTGTTTATC.

A remark on this clonotype: As the CDR3 is not closed by the conserved phenylalanine or tryptophan, this likely results from a read error. The V and J genes are TRBV6-5 and TRBJ2-3; a weak D match, TRBD2 (7 bases). Germline CDR1 is MNHEY and CDR2 is SVGAGI. V lost 7 bases and J lost 6, with 14 bases in between. This CDR3 has 13 amino acids. The CDR3 protein is CASTPGGWDTQYL. In nucleotides, the CDR3 is TGTGCCAGCACCCCGGGGGGCTGGGATACGCAGTATTTA.

Concerning this clonotype: The CDR3 carries no conserved terminal phenylalanine or tryptophan, so it likely arises from a read error. This chain links TRBV6-5 with TRBJ1-3; perhaps TRBD1 as D (5 bases). The CDR3 consists of 15 residues. The germline V gene encodes CDR1 MNHEY and CDR2 SVGAGI. The CDR3 is CARSFSGSSGNTIYL. CDR3 bases: TGTGCCAGGAGTTTTTCAGGGAGCTCTGGAAACACCATATATTTG.

With respect to this clonotype: One end of the junction does not line up with germline, which may come from a read error. The J gene is TRBJ1-1, the V gene TRBV11-3; tentatively, D is TRBD1 (5 bases). The CDR3 loop spans 16 amino acids. Germline V CDR1 and CDR2: SGHNT, YENEEA. CDR3: CASSLVGGYRNTKAFF. CDR3 nucleotides: TGCGCCAGCAGCTTAGTCGGGGGATACCGGAACACTAAAGCTTTCTTT.

This clonotype appeared many times. CDR3 loop: CASTSGASGRYEQYF. In nucleotides, the CDR3 is TGTGCCAGCACCTCCGGGGCTAGCGGGAGATACGAGCAGTACTTC. The V call is TRBV6-5, the J call TRBJ2-7, with 10 bases lining up with TRBD2. Losses at the gene ends were 7 bases for V and 4 bases for J; bases not matched to a gene: 10. This CDR3 comprises 15 residues. Looked up from germline, CDR1 is MNHEY and CDR2 is SVGAGI.

This clonotype was found many times. The chain couples TRBV12-3 or TRBV12-4 to TRBJ1-1; D remains ambiguous. Between the trimmed V and J ends, which lost 2 bases and 6 bases, there was a span of 4 bases. This CDR3 has 11 amino acids. The CDR3, as DNA: TGTGCCAGCAGTTTAAGGTCTGAAGCTTTCTTT. Residues: CASSLRSEAFF.

Of note for this clonotype: Because the CDR3 is missing its conserved closing phenylalanine or tryptophan, this is likely a read error. This chain uses TRBV10-3 with TRBJ1-6, with D perhaps TRBD1 (6 bases). The CDR3 contains 16 residues. Germline V gene lookup returns CDR1 ENHRY and CDR2 SYGVKD. The CDR3 DNA is TGTGCCATCATTGAGTCCAACACAGGGTCGGGCTCACCCCTCCACATT. Protein product: CAIIESNTGSGSPLHI.

This clonotype was observed many times. V gene TRBV4-1 combines with J gene TRBJ2-1; D remains ambiguous. Trimming removed 2 bases at V and 0 bases at J, with 11 bases between. This CDR3 is built from 16 residues. Germline V lookup: CDR1 MGHRA, CDR2 YSYEKL. The CDR3 DNA sequence: TGCGCCAGCAGCCAATCGGAAGTGGGCTCCTACAATGAGCAGTTCTTC. Amino acids: CASSQSEVGSYNEQFF.

A remark on this clonotype: Compared with germline, one end of the junction differs, possibly owing to a read error. The CDR3 coding sequence is TGTGCCAGCAGACAAACTAGCGGGAGACACAACGGGCAGTGCTTC. Residues: CASRQTSGRHNGQCF. The chain joins TRBV7-2 to TRBJ2-7; 11 nucleotides align to TRBD2. CDR3 length equals 15 residues. Germline loops: CDR1 SGHTA, CDR2 FQGNSA.